These T cell receptor beta chains were read from a single sample in a study of radiotherapy plus CTLA-4 blockade in lung cancer. Profiling relied on immunoSEQ multiplex PCR, and the TCRdb table lists in-frame clones only, not all of them. The table lists approximately 77,000 clones, about 80% of them singletons, with about 0.79% in the top ten. The specimen was peripheral blood, collected from a patient treated with radiotherapy plus ipilimumab. The receptor source for this set is a human donor with non-small cell lung cancer who had stable disease on radiotherapy plus ipilimumab. CDR3s include the opening cysteine and the closing phenylalanine or tryptophan. A D gene is named only where the DNA matches it firmly. Where a row states a size, it is once, few, many or the class of an expanded clone; other rows omit it.

size	V	D	J	CDR3	DNA
-	TRBV29-1	TRBD1	TRBJ1-1	CSVTPGTDYTEAFF	TGCAGCGTCACGCCCGGGACAGATTACACTGAAGCTTTCTTT
-	TRBV5-1	-	TRBJ2-1	CASSNGRGAINEQFF	TGCGCCAGCAGCAACGGACGGGGGGCGATCAATGAGCAGTTCTTC
once	TRBV6-5	-	TRBJ1-1	CASSYVGTGGTEAFF	TGTGCCAGCAGTTACGTGGGGACGGGAGGCACTGAAGCTTTCTTT
-	TRBV7-3	-	TRBJ2-4	CASSPNGPGSNIQYF	TGTGCCAGCAGCCCCAACGGACCCGGATCTAACATTCAGTACTTC
-	TRBV7-2	-	TRBJ2-7	CASSSSVGEQYF	TGTGCCAGCAGCTCATCGGTGGGCGAGCAGTACTTC
once	TRBV5-1	-	TRBJ1-6	CASSFNRDSNSPLHF	TGCGCCAGCAGCTTCAACAGGGACTCTAATTCACCCCTCCACTTT
-	TRBV5-1	-	TRBJ1-6	CASSFNGVEDSPLHF	TGCGCCAGCAGCTTCAACGGGGTCGAAGATTCACCCCTCCACTTT
-	TRBV15	-	TRBJ2-7	CATSRSFNRGPLLYEQYF	TGTGCCACCAGCAGATCTTTTAATAGGGGACCACTGCTCTACGAGCAGTACTTC
-	TRBV29-1	TRBD1	TRBJ2-1	CSVEDRDSPSSYNEQFF	TGCAGCGTTGAAGATAGGGACAGCCCGTCCTCCTACAATGAGCAGTTCTTC
-	TRBV2	TRBD1	TRBJ2-2	CASGTGALNTGELFF	TGTGCCAGCGGGACAGGGGCCCTGAACACCGGGGAGCTGTTTTTT
-	TRBV29-1	-	TRBJ1-1	CSVGTGTANTEAFF	TGCAGCGTTGGAACCGGGACGGCGAACACTGAAGCTTTCTTT
-	TRBV27	-	TRBJ2-1	CASIVRERGEQFF	TGTGCCAGCATTGTCAGGGAAAGGGGTGAGCAGTTCTTC
-	TRBV5-1	-	TRBJ2-1	CASSLPLSSYNEQFF	TGCGCCAGCAGCTTGCCCCTAAGCTCCTACAATGAGCAGTTCTTC
-	TRBV7-9	-	TRBJ2-7	CASSLAGDLSEQYF	TGTGCCAGCAGCTTAGCAGGGGACCTCTCCGAGCAGTACTTC